This T cell receptor (beta chain) was profiled in a study of T cell responses to AZD1222 COVID-19 vaccine (dated by TCRdb to about 2021). About the full investigation: Because spike-specific TCR depth and breadth did not differ between the two schedules, AZD1222 recipients who got a second dose at roughly 4 weeks were pooled with those who got a second dose at roughly 12 weeks. A total of more than 230 trial participants underwent TCR sequencing, of whom around 200 received two doses of AZD1222 and 26 received two doses of the MenACWY control vaccine. Trial participants were enrolled by age into subgroups of 18-55, 56-69 and 70-plus years, and 148, 28 and 57 TCR-sequenced participants, respectively, were included in these subgroups. Summary of the overall study and its limitations: The vaccine-associated CD4 TCRs covered the entire spike protein, and the dominant responses fell in regions 160-218 and 743-854. The 56-69-year group was small, and its depth increase did not reach significance, likely because of low power. Reportedly, close to half of the unique spike-specific TCRs recognized epitopes lying outside the regions that are mutated in the B.1.351 and B.1.1.7 variants. Only five to seven AZD1222 recipients were SARS-CoV-2 seropositive at baseline, limiting conclusions about previously exposed vaccinees. After two AZD1222 doses, spike-specific TCR breadth and depth were significantly higher than at day 0 and than in MenACWY recipients. Most participants were white British and females outnumbered males, and the authors suggested that clonal diversity may have been underestimated. Because no day 14 peak-response samples were available, repertoires were characterized only after the peak T cell response.

The sample's time point label, in plain terms: baseline before first vaccination. Samples from vaccinated people were obtained from the UK trials COV001 and COV002, which included a single-blind randomized controlled phase 2/3 trial of AZD1222 (ChAdOx1 nCoV-19) in healthy adults. For TCRbeta chain sequencing, PBMC samples were collected from trial participants at day 0 and at day 28 after the second dose. From cysteine to phenylalanine, the CDR3 is 17 amino acids long. Just CDR3 DNA is preserved here, 51 bases in frame from base 1. The CDR1 and CDR2 encoded by the germline V gene are SGHRS and YFSETQ. The V and J ends are trimmed by 0 bases and 5 bases, leaving 20 bases between them. The CDR3 regions of human TCRbeta chains were analyzed by immunosequencing. As for the authors' bioinformatics: Repertoire TCRs were matched against a reference library of SARS-CoV-2-specific TCRs generated with the MIRA antigen-specificity platform. Breadth was defined as the fraction of unique TCRs that were SARS-CoV-2-associated. Depth was defined as the fraction of total T cells that were SARS-CoV-2-associated. Using the MIRA data, each spike-specific TCR was assigned both to the spike region to which the TCR was reactive and to a CD4 or CD8 class. Log10-transformed breadth and depth values were compared by one-way ANOVA with Sidak's multiple comparisons tests. The source is immuneACCESS, and TCRdb retained only in-frame sequences with V and J called. Part of the clones is not carried over; for the studies checked, unresolved V genes explain less than half of this, and the remainder is unexplained. The V and J calls and the clone size are those of that table, but D and trimming were determined from the DNA. In all, the sample holds around 92,000 clones, and more than 75% of those were seen once. The ten biggest clones cover roughly 10% of the sample.

As concerns this clone: What antigen it recognizes has not been identified. No much larger clone is present one base from it, and per-base qualities are unavailable.

Recombination connected TRBV5-1 to TRBJ1-2; the D gene is unclear. This clonotype was obtained from an adult in good health. Sample: peripheral blood, taken on day 0 of AZD1222 vaccination. The CDR3 region reads CASSLVPGSIATYGYTF. The nucleotide sequence reads TGCGCCAGCAGCTTGGTCCCGGGGAGCATCGCGACATATGGCTACACCTTC.